The sequence of this T cell receptor (beta chain) was determined in a study of control samples from healthy donors and cancer patients. Germline V CDR1 and CDR2: SQVTM, ANQGSEA. Trimming left V 3 bases short and J 2 bases short, with 10 bases between. CDR3 size: 13 residues. The protocol was immunoSEQ multiplex PCR, while the TCRdb copy is restricted to in-frame clones and leaves out a portion. There are around 97,000 clones in the sample; roughly 91% occur only once, and about 20% lies in the top ten. J is TRBJ2-5 and V is TRBV29-1, with a weak D call TRBD2 (5 bases). The sequence was collected from a man aged 55 to 70 with lung cancer. Specimen: PBMCs. CDR3 DNA sequence: TGCAGCGTTGACGGCCGACTACAAGAGACCCAGTACTTC. Translating it yields CSVDGRLQETQYF.